The subject of this entry is one T cell receptor (beta chain). The sample originates from a study of blood T cell repertoires in COVID-19. Across the whole study: Collection of acute and convalescent COVID-19 samples took place in the United States, Italy and Spain. PBMCs, B-cell-depleted T cells, or T cells were the source of the cDNA or gDNA that made up the material.

In the original processing: The assay estimated nucleated cells by amplifying reference gene primers. Data came from immunoSEQ multiplex PCR; TCRdb stores just in-frame clones and leaves some out. That table is the source of V, J and clone size, and D and trimming were worked out from the DNA. This sample has approximately 200,000 clones, with around 90% found just once. The V segment lost 5 bases and the J segment 7 bases; nucleotides outside the gene matches: 7. Per germline, CDR1 MDHEN and CDR2 SYDVKM. This CDR3 is 15 amino acids long. J is TRBJ2-2 and V is TRBV28; 10 bases are shared with TRBD1. The receptor comes from an older man with acute or convalescent COVID-19. Sequenced material: peripheral blood. CDR3 coding DNA: TGTGCCAGCAGTGGCGGGACAGGGGCGGTCGGGGAGCTGTTTTTT. It codes for CASSGGTGAVGELFF.